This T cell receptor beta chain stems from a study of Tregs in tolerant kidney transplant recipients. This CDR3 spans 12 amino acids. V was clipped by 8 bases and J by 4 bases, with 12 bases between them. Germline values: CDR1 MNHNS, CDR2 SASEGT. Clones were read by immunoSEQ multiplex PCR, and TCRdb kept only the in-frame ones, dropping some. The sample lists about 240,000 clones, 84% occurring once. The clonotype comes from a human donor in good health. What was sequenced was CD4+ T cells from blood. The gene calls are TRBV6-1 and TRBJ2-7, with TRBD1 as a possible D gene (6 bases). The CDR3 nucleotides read TGTGCCAGCTCAGACAGGCCGTACGAGCAGTACTTC. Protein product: CASSDRPYEQYF.